These T cell receptor beta chains were read from a single sample in a study of blood T cell repertoires in COVID-19. The assay was immunoSEQ multiplex PCR, and TCRdb's table has in-frame clones only and misses some. Altogether tens of thousands of clones are present, approximately 83% being singletons, with the ten largest covering around 13%. What was sequenced was peripheral blood. These receptors were collected from a human donor in a cohort sampled during active COVID-19. Each CDR3 is given without its conserved first and last residue. Expanded clones are given a class, and other clones once, few, many or no size at all.

clone_size	v_call	j_call	cdr3_aa
-	TRBV2	TRBJ1-2	ASSEWGLNYGYT
-	TRBV28	TRBJ1-5	ASIPGGNQPQH
-	TRBV2	TRBJ1-6	ASSKNDQGLSPLH
-	TRBV7-9	TRBJ2-1	ASSPSQGGSYNEQF
-	TRBV5-8	TRBJ2-3	ANSLGAGVRTDTQY
-	TRBV6-1	TRBJ1-5	ASSEEGLDNQPQH
-	TRBV12-3/TRBV12-4	TRBJ2-7	ASSLGNYEQY
-	TRBV6-6	TRBJ1-5	ASSPTGGSSSNQPQH
-	TRBV4-3	TRBJ2-5	ASSQDRVVQY
once	TRBV5-1	TRBJ2-6	ASSRSPTGAGANVLT
few	TRBV29-1	TRBJ2-7	SVRRSSYEQY
-	TRBV19	TRBJ1-3	ASSMMRYSGNTIY
-	TRBV18	TRBJ1-5	ASSPSRDQPQH
-	TRBV28	TRBJ2-7	ASSFRGLPHEQY
many	TRBV7-9	TRBJ1-2	ASSLAPGNGYT
once	TRBV6-5	TRBJ1-1	ASSYSGLNTEAF
-	TRBV27	TRBJ2-7	ASSFLGMGQSYEQY
-	TRBV4-1	TRBJ2-2	ASSQIGRGQGNTGELF
-	TRBV28	TRBJ2-7	ASSLNLGDSRY
-	TRBV28	TRBJ2-2	ASQEGPGPRRGGELF
few	TRBV6-6	TRBJ2-7	ASSRQAVSYEQY
-	TRBV2	TRBJ2-5	ASSEQGQETQY
-	TRBV6-5	TRBJ1-4	ASTGGWPNEKLF
-	TRBV11-3	TRBJ1-1	ASSFQGGGYPEAF
-	TRBV18	TRBJ1-5	ASSLTGTGQRNQPQH
-	TRBV2	TRBJ2-1	ASSRWTSGLYNEQF
-	TRBV10-3	TRBJ2-1	AIRGGPLIADNEQF
few	TRBV27	TRBJ2-3	ASSFPTGTSGRAGGDTQY
-	TRBV6-1	TRBJ1-1	ASSEAGGWVNTEAF
-	TRBV2	TRBJ2-7	AGGSVYYEQY
once	TRBV7-3	TRBJ2-3	ASRLTGGHTDTQY
-	TRBV28	TRBJ1-2	ASSVNLGGYT
-	TRBV19	TRBJ2-3	ASSSRQIITDTQY
-	TRBV30	TRBJ2-7	AWSSRPRGEQY
few	TRBV11-2	TRBJ2-3	ASSLTGTELTDTQY
-	TRBV5-1	TRBJ2-1	ASSLGGTEQF
medium-sized	TRBV19	TRBJ1-5	ASSIPSPGGWNQPQH
-	TRBV7-2	TRBJ2-1	ASSFLGASAIYNEQF
-	TRBV5-1	TRBJ1-2	ASSGQGALRGSGYT
-	TRBV18	TRBJ1-3	ASSRQDSSGNTIY
few	TRBV10-3	TRBJ2-1	AIGSLAGGYNEQF
-	TRBV2	TRBJ1-2	ASSEVGRGGYT